This T cell receptor (beta chain) appears in the sequencing data of a study of blood T cell repertoires in COVID-19. About the study: PBMCs, B-cell-depleted T cells, or T cells were the source of the cDNA or gDNA that made up the material.

As processed by the authors: Reference gene primer amplification gave nucleated cell count estimates. This table comes from immunoSEQ multiplex PCR, and its TCRdb copy is limited to in-frame clones, with some not included. The V and J calls and clone size come from that table; D and trimming were worked out from the DNA. The repertoire includes 350,000 or so clones, 90% of them detected once, and 6.5% to 8% sits in the top ten. Trimming took 3 bases from V and 2 from J; bases not matched to a gene: 12. CDR1 is ENHRY and CDR2 is SYGVKD in the germline V gene. The CDR3 has 18 residues. Sequencing input: peripheral blood. This rearrangement joins TRBV10-3 to TRBJ1-5, with 8 nucleotides matching TRBD1. The receptor was isolated from a young man with active or convalescent COVID-19. CDR3 nucleotide sequence: TGTGCCATCAGTGACAAGTTATTAACGGACAGGGGCAATCAGCCCCAGCATTTT. This encodes CAISDKLLTDRGNQPQHF.